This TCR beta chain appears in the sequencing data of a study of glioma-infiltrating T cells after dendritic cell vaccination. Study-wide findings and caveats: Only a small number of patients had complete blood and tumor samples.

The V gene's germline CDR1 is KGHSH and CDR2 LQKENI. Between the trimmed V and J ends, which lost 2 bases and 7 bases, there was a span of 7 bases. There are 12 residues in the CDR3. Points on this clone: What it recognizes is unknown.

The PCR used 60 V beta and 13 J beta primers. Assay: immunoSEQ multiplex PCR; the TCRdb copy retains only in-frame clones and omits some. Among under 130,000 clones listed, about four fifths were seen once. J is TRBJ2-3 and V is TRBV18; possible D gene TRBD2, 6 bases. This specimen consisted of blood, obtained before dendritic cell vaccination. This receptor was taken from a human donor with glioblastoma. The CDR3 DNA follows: TGTGCCAGCTCACCAGCGGGAAATACGCAGTATTTT. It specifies CASSPAGNTQYF. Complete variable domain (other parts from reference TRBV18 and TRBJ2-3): NAGVMQNPRHLVRRRGQEARLRCSPMKGHSHVYWYRQLPEEGLKFMVYLQKENIIDESGMPKERFSAEFPKEGPSILRIQQVVRGDSAAYFCASSPAGNTQYFGPGTRLTVL.